Listed below are T cell receptor beta chains from one sample, sequenced in a study of blood T cell repertoires in COVID-19. Some clones are missing from TCRdb's copy, which holds only in-frame ones; the method was immunoSEQ multiplex PCR. In the table there are 150,000 to 200,000 clones, 88% of which are singletons. The sample taken for sequencing was peripheral blood. The receptors were gathered from a man aged 40-49 years with active or convalescent COVID-19. Each CDR3 is given with its conserved first and last residue. The order of the fields is clone size, D gene, V gene, J gene, CDR3 protein, CDR3 DNA. The D gene is left open where the match is weak. Rows give clone size only sometimes, using once, few, many, or a class for an expanded clone.

-	TRBD2	TRBV6-2/TRBV6-3	TRBJ2-4	CASSSPSGTSLHIQYF	TGTGCCAGCAGTTCCCCCTCCGGGACTAGCTTACACATTCAGTACTTC
-	-	TRBV19	TRBJ1-1	CASSLGLNTEAFF	TGTGCCAGTAGTTTAGGACTTAACACTGAAGCTTTCTTT
-	TRBD2	TRBV5-6	TRBJ2-5	CASSVGLAGGQETQYF	TGTGCCAGCAGCGTGGGACTAGCGGGAGGGCAAGAGACCCAGTACTTC
-	TRBD2	TRBV6-5	TRBJ2-2	CASSYSGLVNTGELFF	TGTGCCAGCAGTTACTCGGGACTAGTGAACACCGGGGAGCTGTTTTTT
-	-	TRBV19	TRBJ2-1	CASSIGSSYNEQFF	TGTGCCAGTAGCATTGGGAGCTCCTACAATGAGCAGTTCTTC
-	-	TRBV28	TRBJ1-2	CASSLPVAGPIAYGYTF	TGTGCCAGCAGTTTACCCGTGGCAGGCCCGATCGCCTATGGCTACACCTTC
-	-	TRBV6-5	TRBJ1-1	CASSTGMNTEAFF	TGTGCCAGCAGTACAGGGATGAACACTGAAGCTTTCTTT
-	-	TRBV21-1	TRBJ1-5	CASSKEQDRGGQPQHF	TGTGCCAGCAGCAAAGAACAGGACAGGGGTGGACAGCCCCAGCATTTT
-	-	TRBV28	TRBJ1-3	CASSLSAGRNTIYF	TGTGCCAGCAGTTTAAGCGCAGGGAGGAACACCATATATTTT
-	TRBD1	TRBV7-8	TRBJ1-1	CASSVNPGQGNTEAFF	TGTGCCAGCAGCGTAAACCCGGGACAGGGTAACACTGAAGCTTTCTTT
-	-	TRBV6-2/TRBV6-3	TRBJ2-5	CASSYMDYPQGDETQYF	TGTGCCAGCAGTTACATGGACTACCCCCAAGGGGACGAGACCCAGTACTTC
once	TRBD2	TRBV11-3	TRBJ2-1	CASSSSGGALEYNEQFF	TGTGCCAGCAGCTCTAGCGGGGGGGCCTTAGAGTACAATGAGCAGTTCTTC
-	TRBD2	TRBV5-1	TRBJ2-7	CASSAGLAGVHEQYF	TGCGCCAGCAGCGCGGGACTAGCGGGAGTACACGAGCAGTACTTC
-	-	TRBV7-9	TRBJ2-7	CASSLVPSEQYF	TGTGCCAGCAGCCTAGTGCCCAGCGAGCAGTACTTC
-	-	TRBV25-1	TRBJ1-6	CASSPRQVSHSPLHF	TGTGCCAGCAGTCCCCGACAGGTTTCTCATTCACCCCTCCACTTT
-	TRBD1	TRBV7-9	TRBJ1-2	CASSSSGQYYGYTF	TGTGCCAGCAGCTCCTCGGGACAGTACTATGGCTACACCTTC
-	-	TRBV5-5	TRBJ1-1	CASSLLPGTEAFF	TGTGCCAGCAGCTTGCTCCCGGGGACTGAAGCTTTCTTT
-	-	TRBV19	TRBJ1-1	CASSANMNTEAFF	TGTGCCAGTAGTGCAAACATGAACACTGAAGCTTTCTTT
-	-	TRBV5-1	TRBJ1-1	CASSSLGGGGLSTEAFF	TGCGCCAGCAGCTCCCTGGGTGGCGGGGGCCTGAGCACTGAAGCTTTCTTT
-	-	TRBV28	TRBJ1-6	CASSSWTVNNSPLHF	TGTGCCAGCAGTTCCTGGACTGTGAATAATTCACCCCTCCACTTT
-	TRBD1	TRBV11-3	TRBJ1-2	CASSLGGGQDNYGYTF	TGTGCCAGCAGCTTAGGCGGAGGACAGGATAACTATGGCTACACCTTC
-	-	TRBV6-4	TRBJ2-7	CASRPGLLSYEQYF	TGTGCCAGCAGACCGGGACTGCTCTCCTACGAGCAGTACTTC
-	TRBD1	TRBV27	TRBJ2-7	CASSFPGGYEQYF	TGTGCCAGCAGTTTCCCAGGGGGCTACGAGCAGTACTTC
few	TRBD1	TRBV23-1	TRBJ2-3	CASSQSGTVTDTQYF	TGCGCCAGCAGTCAATCCGGGACAGTCACAGATACGCAGTATTTT
once	-	TRBV2	TRBJ1-1	CASKREDTENTEAFF	TGTGCCAGCAAACGGGAGGATACGGAGAACACTGAAGCTTTCTTT
few	TRBD1	TRBV9	TRBJ2-2	CASSDRTGDGGELFF	TGTGCCAGCAGCGACCGGACAGGGGATGGCGGGGAGCTGTTTTTT